A selection of T cell receptor beta chains follows, all from one sample in a study of cytomegalovirus exposure and HLA in healthy donors. TCRdb's table, derived via immunoSEQ multiplex PCR, lists solely in-frame clones and lacks some. The sample lists about 83,000 clones; 75% to 85% were seen once. The specimen sequenced was PBMCs. These receptors originate from a woman in her twenties or thirties in good health and CMV-seronegative. Both conserved end residues are part of each CDR3. Fields, in order: V gene, clone size, D gene, J gene, CDR3 protein, CDR3 DNA. A D gene is named only where the DNA matches it firmly. Clone sizes are given selectively: once, few, many, or a class where the clone is expanded.

TRBV5-4	-	-	TRBJ2-3	CACSRADSTDTQYF	TGTGCCTGCTCGCGGGCGGACAGCACAGATACGCAGTATTTT
TRBV4-2	-	TRBD1	TRBJ1-2	CASSRTTGGDNYGYTF	TGTGCCAGCAGCCGGACCACAGGGGGCGATAACTATGGCTACACCTTC
TRBV6-1	-	-	TRBJ1-5	CASSERGWEGNQPQHF	TGTGCCAGCAGTGAACGAGGTTGGGAGGGCAATCAGCCCCAGCATTTT
TRBV30	-	-	TRBJ2-1	CAWSGERLLIF	TGTGCCTGGAGTGGCGAGCGGCTCCTCATCTTC
TRBV28	-	-	TRBJ1-1	CASSFRVRGSTEAFF	TGTGCCAGCAGTTTTAGGGTTAGGGGGAGCACTGAAGCTTTCTTT
TRBV29-1	-	TRBD1	TRBJ2-1	CSVGTDLYYNEQFF	TGCAGCGTGGGGACAGATCTCTACTACAATGAGCAGTTCTTC
TRBV7-2	-	-	TRBJ2-1	CASSNKRSGGEQFF	TGTGCCAGCAGCAATAAAAGGAGTGGTGGTGAGCAGTTCTTC
TRBV9	-	-	TRBJ1-1	CASSARLGLENTEAFF	TGTGCCAGCAGCGCCAGGTTGGGGCTAGAGAACACTGAAGCTTTCTTT
TRBV27	-	TRBD2	TRBJ2-7	CASSLLTSGSAYEQYF	TGTGCCAGCAGTTTACTGACTAGCGGGAGTGCCTACGAGCAGTACTTC
TRBV4-1	-	TRBD2	TRBJ2-3	CASSLGLAGVDTQYF	TGCGCCAGCAGCCTGGGACTAGCGGGAGTAGATACGCAGTATTTT
TRBV2	-	TRBD1	TRBJ1-2	CASSDRTGASVYGYTF	TGTGCCAGCAGTGACCGGACAGGAGCGTCGGTCTATGGCTACACCTTC
TRBV7-9	-	-	TRBJ2-3	CASSPASTQYF	TGTGCCAGCAGCCCGGCTAGTACGCAGTATTTT
TRBV28	-	-	TRBJ2-1	CASSLTGRVYNEQFF	TGTGCCAGCAGTTTAACGGGGAGAGTCTACAATGAGCAGTTCTTC
TRBV20-1	-	-	TRBJ2-1	CSATTSNRLFF	TGCAGTGCTACCACTAGCAATCGGCTGTTCTTC
TRBV5-4	-	TRBD1	TRBJ2-2	CASRQGVANTGELFF	TGTGCCAGCAGGCAGGGGGTGGCGAACACCGGGGAGCTGTTTTTT
TRBV19	-	-	TRBJ2-1	CATRDSVYNEQFF	TGTGCCACTCGGGACTCCGTATACAATGAGCAGTTCTTC
TRBV5-6	-	-	TRBJ1-5	CASSWGLNQPQHF	TGTGCCAGCAGCTGGGGCCTAAATCAGCCCCAGCATTTT
TRBV30	-	TRBD2	TRBJ2-4	CAWSSGLAQYF	TGTGCCTGGAGTTCTGGACTAGCCCAGTACTTC
TRBV11-2	-	TRBD1	TRBJ2-2	CAYRGGTGELFF	TGTGCCTACAGGGGTGGAACCGGGGAGCTGTTTTTT
TRBV6-6	few	-	TRBJ2-5	CASSYRGQETQYF	TGTGCCAGCAGTTACAGGGGCCAAGAGACCCAGTACTTC
TRBV13	-	TRBD2	TRBJ2-7	CASSLAGGSRGQYF	TGTGCCAGCAGCTTAGCGGGAGGGTCACGGGGGCAGTACTTC
TRBV28	once	-	TRBJ2-7	CASSPSGSYEQYF	TGTGCCAGCAGTCCCTCTGGGAGCTACGAGCAGTACTTC
TRBV6-5	once	-	TRBJ2-1	CASSYSSGGYNEQFF	TGTGCCAGCAGTTACTCTTCCGGCGGCTACAATGAGCAGTTCTTC
TRBV28	few	TRBD2	TRBJ2-5	CASIEREGWETQYF	TGTGCCAGCATCGAGCGGGAGGGGTGGGAGACCCAGTACTTC
TRBV15	-	TRBD2	TRBJ2-2	CATRGGVLHTGELFF	TGTGCCACCCGGGGAGGGGTTTTACACACCGGGGAGCTGTTTTTT
TRBV5-5	-	-	TRBJ2-3	CASSLQGGDTQYF	TGTGCCAGCAGCTTGCAGGGAGGAGATACGCAGTATTTT
TRBV15	-	TRBD1	TRBJ2-1	CATSREGQPSYNEQFF	TGTGCCACCAGCAGAGAGGGACAGCCCTCCTACAATGAGCAGTTCTTC
TRBV7-9	-	-	TRBJ2-3	CASSLTGQRETDTQYF	TGTGCCAGCAGCTTGACGGGTCAACGCGAAACAGATACGCAGTATTTT
TRBV14	-	-	TRBJ2-7	CASSHTFYEQYF	TGTGCCAGCAGCCACACCTTCTACGAGCAGTACTTC
TRBV7-8	-	-	TRBJ2-1	CASSPSGWYNEQFF	TGTGCCAGCAGCCCATCGGGGTGGTACAATGAGCAGTTCTTC
TRBV5-4	once	TRBD1	TRBJ1-2	CASSGGDRGLAYGYTF	TGTGCCAGCAGCGGGGGGGACAGGGGGCTCGCCTATGGCTACACCTTC
TRBV29-1	-	-	TRBJ1-2	CSVPTGFDYYGYTF	TGCAGCGTTCCCACAGGTTTCGACTACTATGGCTACACCTTC
TRBV6-5	-	TRBD1	TRBJ2-7	CASSSGTGGYEQYF	TGTGCCAGCAGTTCCGGGACAGGCGGCTACGAGCAGTACTTC
TRBV19	-	-	TRBJ2-2	CASSPRLVPHTGELFF	TGTGCCAGTAGTCCCCGACTAGTCCCACATACCGGGGAGCTGTTTTTT
TRBV29-1	few	TRBD1	TRBJ1-2	CSVEFRTGYDYTF	TGCAGCGTTGAATTTCGGACAGGGTATGACTACACCTTC
TRBV15	once	-	TRBJ1-5	CATSRDSSQPQHF	TGTGCCACCAGCAGAGATAGCTCTCAGCCCCAGCATTTT
TRBV28	few	TRBD1	TRBJ1-5	CASSPETGFSWAPQHF	TGTGCCAGCAGTCCGGAGACAGGGTTCTCCTGGGCTCCCCAGCATTTT
TRBV7-9	-	-	TRBJ2-3	CASSLLAFGATDAQYF	TGTGCCAGCAGCTTATTGGCTTTTGGGGCCACAGATGCGCAGTATTTT
TRBV7-9	-	TRBD1	TRBJ2-3	CASSTDRAYGTDTQYF	TGTGCCAGCAGCACCGACAGGGCCTATGGCACAGATACGCAGTATTTT
TRBV5-6	-	TRBD1	TRBJ2-5	CASSTGVGETQYF	TGTGCCAGCAGCACAGGGGTCGGGGAGACCCAGTACTTC
TRBV9	few	-	TRBJ1-2	CASSASLLVGANYGYTF	TGTGCCAGCAGCGCCTCCCTATTGGTGGGGGCGAACTATGGCTACACCTTC
TRBV7-6	-	TRBD2	TRBJ2-7	CASSLSGTSNEQYF	TGTGCCAGCAGCTTGTCCGGGACTAGCAACGAGCAGTACTTC
TRBV28	-	-	TRBJ1-5	CASSSLPIGRTFSNQPQHF	TGTGCCAGCAGTTCTCTTCCAATAGGCAGGACTTTTAGCAATCAGCCCCAGCATTTT
TRBV25-1	-	TRBD1	TRBJ1-3	CASSEIDRDGNTIYF	TGTGCCAGCAGTGAAATCGACAGGGATGGAAACACCATATATTTT
TRBV10-2	-	TRBD2	TRBJ2-7	CASSPRDYNYEQYF	TGCGCCAGCAGTCCGAGGGACTACAACTACGAGCAGTACTTC
TRBV5-1	-	TRBD1	TRBJ1-1	CASREQGAFTEAFF	TGCGCCAGCAGGGAACAGGGGGCGTTCACTGAAGCTTTCTTT
TRBV28	-	TRBD1	TRBJ2-1	CASSSLRDRYNEQFF	TGTGCCAGCAGTTCACTCCGGGACAGATACAATGAGCAGTTCTTC
TRBV14	-	TRBD2	TRBJ2-1	CASSQLAGDNEQFF	TGTGCCAGCAGCCAGTTAGCGGGAGACAATGAGCAGTTCTTC
TRBV10-3	-	TRBD1	TRBJ1-2	CATDALGQGVHGYTF	TGTGCCACCGATGCCCTGGGTCAGGGGGTCCATGGCTACACCTTC
TRBV6-1	-	TRBD1	TRBJ2-7	CAVEGALATYEQYF	TGTGCCGTCGAGGGGGCCCTGGCTACCTACGAGCAGTACTTC
TRBV6-6	few	-	TRBJ1-1	CASSWGRRNTEAFF	TGTGCCAGCAGCTGGGGGCGGAGGAACACTGAAGCTTTCTTT
TRBV28	few	TRBD1	TRBJ1-1	CASSLLQGANTEAFF	TGTGCCAGCAGTTTACTACAGGGGGCGAACACTGAAGCTTTCTTT
TRBV7-2	-	TRBD1	TRBJ2-7	CASSPLGTVPYEQYF	TGTGCCAGCAGCCCCCTCGGGACAGTCCCCTACGAGCAGTACTTC
TRBV19	-	-	TRBJ1-1	CASSIGQNTEAFF	TGTGCCAGTAGTATCGGACAGAACACTGAAGCTTTCTTT
TRBV2	-	TRBD2	TRBJ2-7	CATVAGEEQYF	TGTGCCACCGTGGCGGGGGAGGAGCAGTACTTC